These 17 T cell receptor beta chains came from one sample sequenced in a study of blood T cell repertoires in COVID-19. Profiled with immunoSEQ multiplex PCR; TCRdb holds only in-frame clones, not every one. Here the sample spans 200,000 to 250,000 clones, around 90% being singletons. The specimen was peripheral blood. These receptor sequences come from a woman in her sixties or seventies with active or convalescent COVID-19.

V usage is TRBV10-3 and J usage is TRBJ1-4; D is possibly TRBD1 (6 bases). In germline, CDR1 is ENHRY, CDR2 SYGVKD. The V end lost 10 bases, the J end lost 6 bases, and 12 bases lay between the germline ends. The CDR3 spans 12 residues. The CDR3 bases are TGTGCCACGGGGGGCGATGATGAAAAACTGTTTTTT. Encoded protein: CATGGDDEKLFF.

V usage is TRBV2 and J usage is TRBJ1-2; 9 bases fit TRBD1. The CDR3 has 15 residues. Trimming took 6 bases from V and 5 from J; bases not matched to a gene: 10. Germline-derived CDR1 and CDR2 are SNHLY and FYNNEI. The CDR3 loop is CASSLDRGSGYGYTF. CDR3 sequence (DNA): TGTGCCAGCAGCCTCGACAGGGGGAGTGGGTATGGCTACACCTTC.

In this sample, this clone turned up a few times. The rearrangement links TRBV29-1 to TRBJ1-1; 8 bases line up with TRBD1. CDR3 size: 14 residues. CDR1 is SQVTM, CDR2 ANQGSEA, per germline. The CDR3 sequence is CSANRGQGDTEAFF. CDR3 bases: TGCAGTGCAAACCGAGGACAGGGCGACACTGAAGCTTTCTTT.

The V call is TRBV7-9, the J call TRBJ1-1; D is undetermined. This CDR3 spans 14 amino acids. The V end was cut by 5 bases, the J end by 1 base, with 11 bases between. CDR1 is SEHNR and CDR2 is FQNEAQ in the germline V gene (reference sequence). The CDR3 reads CASSPYGGNTEAFF. The CDR3 DNA sequence: TGTGCCAGCAGCCCTTATGGAGGGAACACTGAAGCTTTCTTT. Combining the CDR3 with reference TRBV7-9 and TRBJ1-1 gives the whole variable domain DTGVSQNPRHKITKRGQNVTFRCDPISEHNRLYWYRQTLGQGPEFLTYFQNEAQLEKSRLLSDRFSAERPKGSFSTLEIQRTEQGDSAMYLCASSPYGGNTEAFFGQGTRLTVV.

The J gene is TRBJ1-1, the V gene TRBV3-1 (or the pseudogene TRBV3-2); D possibly corresponds to TRBD1 (5 bases). The CDR3 is 14 amino acids. Germline CDR1 LGHDT, CDR2 YNNKEL (reference sequence). V was cut by 2 bases and J by 5 bases, with 12 bases left in between. In DNA form, the CDR3 reads TGTGCCAGCAGCCAACGAAGGGGTAGAACTGAAGCTTTCTTT. Protein product: CASSQRRGRTEAFF.

The chain is built from TRBV18 and TRBJ2-7; no reliable D call. CDR3 length equals 15 residues. The ends were cut back, 1 base at V and 0 bases at J, with 10 bases in the middle. Germline-derived CDR1 and CDR2 are KGHSH and LQKENI. This CDR3 is CASSPRSRSSYEQYF. CDR3 bases: TGTGCCAGCTCACCACGGTCTAGAAGCTCCTACGAGCAGTACTTC.

This clone was counted only a few times. This rearrangement joins TRBV7-2 to TRBJ1-1; D gene ambiguous. Trimming stripped 7 bases from V and 0 bases from J, with 9 bases between. This CDR3 has 13 amino acids. The germline V gene has CDR1 SGHTA and CDR2 FQGNSA. CDR3 DNA sequence: TGTGCCAGCACCTCTCACTTGAACACTGAAGCTTTCTTT. It codes for CASTSHLNTEAFF.

The rearrangement uses TRBV27 and TRBJ1-2, with 7 bases lining up with TRBD1. Germline assignment: CDR1 MNHEY and CDR2 SMNVEV (reference sequence). This CDR3 spans 14 amino acids. After removal of 2 bases from V and 2 bases from J, the junction contained 2 bases not matched to a gene. The CDR3 nucleotides are TGTGCCAGCAGTTTAATGGGACAGAACTATGGCTACACCTTC. Translating gives CASSLMGQNYGYTF.

The rearrangement joins TRBV11-2 to TRBJ1-1, with D possibly TRBD1 on 5 matching bases. The V gene lost 4 bases and the J gene lost 4 bases, with 16 bases spanning the gap. Germline V lookup: CDR1 SGHAT, CDR2 FQNNGV. This CDR3 contains 15 residues. The CDR3 here is CASSSRGAGSTEAFF. The CDR3 DNA follows: TGTGCCAGCAGCTCCCGCGGGGCGGGGAGCACTGAAGCTTTCTTT.

This rearrangement joins TRBV19 to TRBJ1-1; TRBD1 aligns across 9 bases. Per the germline V gene, CDR1 is LNHDA and CDR2 is SQIVND (reference sequence). This CDR3 has 14 amino acids. The V and J ends lost 4 bases and 8 bases, in that order; junction bases with no gene match: 8. DNA for the CDR3: TGTGCCAGTAGTACTAGACAGGGGGGCGCGGAAGCTTTCTTT. The encoded protein is CASSTRQGGAEAFF.

The chain is built from TRBV21-1 and TRBJ2-1; no DNA check was done on the table's D call, TRBD2. TRBV21-1 represents a pseudogene. The CDR3 totals 18 residues. The CDR3 DNA reads as TGTGCCAGCAGCTTACTAGCGGGGGGGAAGGCAGACTACAATGAGCAGTTCTTC. This gives the protein CASSLLAGGKADYNEQFF.

The chain has TRBV5-1 and TRBJ2-5; no reliable D call. This CDR3 is 12 amino acids long. V was trimmed by 5 bases and J by 4 bases, leaving 9 bases between them. Germline V gene data show CDR1 as SGHRS and CDR2 as YFSETQ. The CDR3 protein is CASSSPGETQYF. The CDR3 nucleotides are TGCGCCAGCAGTTCCCCCGGAGAGACCCAGTACTTC. Variable domain in full (rest from reference TRBV5-1 and TRBJ2-5): KAGVTQTPRYLIKTRGQQVTLSCSPISGHRSVSWYQQTPGQGLQFLFEYFSETQRNKGNFPGRFSGRQFSNSRSEMNVSTLELGDSALYLCASSSPGETQYFGPGTRLLVL.

CDR3 region: CASSYVRTGREAFF. The CDR3 DNA is TGTGCCAGCAGTTACGTGAGGACAGGCCGTGAAGCTTTCTTT. This sequence joins TRBV6-6 and TRBJ1-1, with 7 bases lining up with TRBD1. The CDR3 covers 14 residues. Germline lookup yields CDR1 MNHNY and CDR2 SVGAGI (reference sequence). With V trimmed by 2 bases and J by 7 bases, 7 bases remained unmatched.

This rearrangement joins TRBV7-2 to TRBJ1-2; TRBD1 agrees at 8 bases. Germline V gives CDR1 SGHTA, CDR2 FQGNSA. V lost 5 bases and J lost 6; bases outside the gene matches: 11. The CDR3 contains 15 residues. This CDR3 is CASSPFVQGADGYTF. The CDR3 DNA reads TGTGCCAGCAGCCCGTTCGTCCAGGGGGCGGATGGCTACACCTTC.

As regards this clone: The junction differs from germline at one of its ends, possibly a read error. The V gene is TRBV2, the J gene TRBJ1-3, with TRBD1 matching 7 bases. Germline loops: CDR1 SNHLY, CDR2 FYNNEI. The CDR3 sequence is 18 residues long. CDR3 sequence: CASREGGTASQSGNTIYF. CDR3 DNA: TGTGCCAGCAGAGAAGGTGGGACAGCGTCCCAATCTGGAAACACCATATATTTT.

The chain joins TRBV7-2 to TRBJ1-2; no definite D call. V gave up 4 bases and J gave up 6 bases, with 9 bases separating them. Looked up from germline, CDR1 is SGHTA and CDR2 is FQGNSA. This CDR3 is 12 amino acids long. DNA of the CDR3: TGTGCCAGCAGCTCGCAGATGGATGGCTACACCTTC. This translates into CASSSQMDGYTF.

The J gene is TRBJ1-2, the V gene TRBV5-4; the D gene is possibly TRBD1 (5 bases). CDR1 is SGHNT, CDR2 YYREEE, per germline (reference sequence). The CDR3 is made up of 13 amino acids. V was shortened by 4 bases and J by 4 bases, with 11 bases between the two germline ends. In DNA, the CDR3 is TGTGCCAGCAGCCGGGCCAGGGCCTATGGCTACACCTTC. Its translation: CASSRARAYGYTF.